This T cell receptor (beta chain) stems from a study of T cells in Graves' hyperthyroidism and ophthalmopathy. Based on clinical symptoms, serum thyroxine and TRAb, thyroid ultrasound and orbital computed tomography, diagnoses were reached. Amplification of TCR beta CDR3 regions was performed using RNA transcripts as template. When the TCR CDR3 underwent first-round RT-PCR, the HTBI primer set was used. Via MiXCR, TCRdb re-called the multiplex PCR reads, giving one row per CDR3 protein. The table shows approximately 700,000 distinct CDR3 sequences, with approximately 16% occurring only once. This clonotype was counted only a few times. This receptor was taken from a young man with Graves' hyperthyroidism. Sequencing was done on a sample of blood.

The CDR3 DNA follows: TGTGCCATCAGTAACGTAATCTATGGCTACACCTTC. It encodes CAISNVIYGYTF. This rearrangement joins TRBV10-3 to TRBJ1-2; no clear D gene. Germline CDR1 ENHRY, CDR2 SYGVKD. The germline V and J ends were trimmed by 5 bases and 4 bases, with 8 bases remaining between them. The CDR3 extends over 12 amino acids.